The 17 T cell receptor beta chains in this list originate from one sample, sequenced in a study of blood T cell repertoires in COVID-19. Clones were sequenced by immunoSEQ multiplex PCR, and TCRdb holds only the in-frame ones, with some missing. The profile covers approximately 230,000 clones, with just under 85% appearing a single time and nearly 9% taken by the ten largest. Sequenced: peripheral blood. The receptors derive from a man aged 80 or over with acute or convalescent COVID-19.

This clone was detected only once. This chain joins TRBV18 and TRBJ2-3, with D perhaps matching TRBD2 (6 bases). Germline lookup yields CDR1 KGHSH and CDR2 LQKENI. With 0 bases removed from V and 10 bases from J, the gap between germline ends came to 8 bases. This CDR3 comprises 12 residues. For the CDR3, the DNA is TGTGCCAGCTCACCACCCTGGGAGGCGCAGTATTTT. This gives the protein CASSPPWEAQYF.

This rearrangement joins TRBV11-2 to TRBJ1-6; TRBD1 matches at 7 bases. Looked up from germline, CDR1 is SGHAT and CDR2 is FQNNGV. J was trimmed by 7 bases and V by 4 bases; bases with no gene match: 4. The CDR3 runs to 14 residues. CDR3 region: CASSSQGGNSPLHF. The DNA for the CDR3 is TGTGCCAGCAGCTCCCAAGGGGGCAATTCACCCCTCCACTTT.

The count of this clone is one. J is TRBJ1-6 and V is TRBV19; D unclear. With 7 bases removed from V and 9 bases from J, the gap between germline ends came to 22 bases. The CDR3 runs to 16 residues. Germline V gives CDR1 LNHDA, CDR2 SQIVND (reference sequence). CDR3: CASKIGGAQASSPLHF. DNA of the CDR3: TGTGCCAGTAAAATAGGTGGAGCCCAAGCAAGTTCACCCCTCCACTTT.

The chain couples TRBV11-3 to TRBJ2-1, with 7 bases that match TRBD2. J gave up 0 bases and V 4 bases, and 3 bases lay outside the gene matches. The length of the CDR3 is 15 residues. Germline-derived CDR1 and CDR2 are SGHNT and YENEEA. CDR3 DNA: TGTGCCAGCAGCTCCCGGGAGGACTCCTACAATGAGCAGTTCTTC. It encodes CASSSREDSYNEQFF.

The count of this clone is one. The chain recombines TRBV5-4 with TRBJ2-2; tentative D call: TRBD1 (5 bases). In germline, CDR1 is SGHNT, CDR2 YYREEE (reference sequence). The CDR3 is 17 amino acids. The V end was cut by 2 bases, the J end by 2 bases, with 16 bases between. CDR3 region: CASSLSPRQGNTGELFF. CDR3 DNA: TGTGCCAGCAGCTTATCCCCCAGGCAGGGTAACACCGGGGAGCTGTTTTTT.

This clone appeared once. The chain couples TRBV25-1 to TRBJ1-4; D is unresolved. Trimming shortened V by 4 bases and J by 4 bases, and 16 bases separated the two germline ends. The CDR3 sequence is 16 residues long. CDR1 and CDR2 from the germline V gene are MGHDK and SYGVNS. This CDR3 reads CASSVGRQVINEKLFF. The CDR3 nucleotides read TGTGCCAGCAGTGTGGGCAGGCAAGTTATTAATGAAAAACTGTTTTTT.

In this sample, this clone turned up once. The V call is TRBV6-1, the J call TRBJ2-3, with D maybe TRBD2 (5 bases). Germline lookup yields CDR1 MNHNS and CDR2 SASEGT. V was cut by 8 bases and J by 0 bases, with 12 bases left in between. This CDR3 contains 14 residues. The CDR3 sequence is CASGRRTSTDTQYF. The DNA of the CDR3 is TGTGCCAGCGGGAGACGGACTAGCACAGATACGCAGTATTTT.

The rearrangement joins TRBV6-5 to TRBJ1-2; no clear D gene. Germline CDR1 and CDR2: MNHEY and SVGAGI. CDR3 size: 15 residues. The V end lost 0 bases, the J end lost 7 bases, and 15 bases lay between the germline ends. CDR3 coding DNA: TGTGCCAGCAGTTACTCTCCGACGAGGGCAGGTGGCTACACCTTC. This sequence encodes CASSYSPTRAGGYTF.

The genes are TRBV5-1 and TRBJ1-5; D might be TRBD1 (5 bases). Per the germline V gene, CDR1 is SGHRS and CDR2 is YFSETQ. This CDR3 has 18 residues. Trimming removed 0 bases from V and 0 bases from J, with 16 bases in between. The CDR3 is CASSLAPQGQGSNQPQHF. The CDR3 DNA reads TGCGCCAGCAGCTTGGCCCCGCAGGGCCAGGGTAGCAATCAGCCCCAGCATTTT.

The V call is TRBV25-1, the J call TRBJ2-3, with 7 nucleotides matching TRBD2. This CDR3 has 17 amino acids. J gave up 1 base and V 6 bases, and 13 bases lay outside the gene matches. Germline V lookup: CDR1 MGHDK, CDR2 SYGVNS. CDR3 sequence reads: CASSTIGTKLRTDTQYF. The CDR3 DNA is TGTGCCAGCAGCACGATTGGGACTAAACTTCGCACAGATACGCAGTATTTT.

In its sample, this clone was seen once. The chain links TRBV2 to TRBJ2-3; TRBD2 is a possible D gene (6 bases). V was clipped by 4 bases and J by 0 bases, with 11 bases between them. This CDR3 contains 15 residues. Germline V gives CDR1 SNHLY, CDR2 FYNNEI. CDR3 amino acids: CASSGGGKSTDTQYF. The CDR3 nucleotides are TGTGCCAGCAGTGGGGGCGGGAAGAGCACAGATACGCAGTATTTT.

The chain couples TRBV19 to TRBJ1-3, with 8 bases fitting TRBD1. V trimming: 3 bases; J trimming: 0 bases; junction bases outside the gene matches: 7. Germline V gene sequence: CDR1 LNHDA, CDR2 SQIVND (reference sequence). The CDR3 consists of 17 residues. DNA of the CDR3: TGTGCCAGTAGTATGAAGACAGGGGCCAGCTCTGGAAACACCATATATTTT. Translation gives CASSMKTGASSGNTIYF.

The V gene is TRBV11-3, the J gene TRBJ1-6; D perhaps matches TRBD1 (5 bases). The CDR3 length is 18 residues. The germline gives CDR1 SGHNT, CDR2 YENEEA. V lost 0 bases, J lost 4 bases, and 16 bases lay in between. CDR3 sequence: CASSLEFVRDCYNSPLHF. CDR3 sequence (DNA): TGTGCCAGCAGCTTAGAGTTTGTCAGGGACTGTTATAATTCACCCCTCCACTTT.

Details on this clone: Other DNA sequences from this sample encode an identical CDR3 as well. V gene TRBV7-2 combines with J gene TRBJ1-1; the D gene is possibly TRBD1 (6 bases). Trimming shortened V by 1 base and J by 8 bases, and 11 bases separated the two germline ends. The CDR3 totals 13 residues. Germline CDR1 and CDR2: SGHTA and FQGNSA. Written as DNA, the CDR3 is TGTGCCAGCAGCTTAGGGGGGCCGACGGAAGCTTTCTTT. It yields the protein CASSLGGPTEAFF.

V and J are TRBV3-1 (or the pseudogene TRBV3-2) and TRBJ1-2; TRBD1 aligns across 7 bases. The germline V gene encodes CDR1 LGHDT and CDR2 YNNKEL (reference sequence). Unmatched junction bases numbered 6, after V lost 0 bases and J lost 5 bases. The CDR3 has 15 amino acids. CDR3 region: CASSQDGRGWYGYTF. The DNA of the CDR3 is TGTGCCAGCAGCCAAGATGGCAGGGGGTGGTATGGCTACACCTTC.

CDR3 coding DNA: TGTGCCTGGAGGAATAAGGGACAGCCTACACCCCCTAACTATGGCTACACCTTC. It translates to CAWRNKGQPTPPNYGYTF. The chain employs TRBV30 and TRBJ1-2; 7 positions agree with TRBD1. The CDR3 is 18 amino acids. Germline loops: CDR1 GTSNPN, CDR2 SVGIG (reference sequence). Germline trimming cut 3 bases from V and 0 bases from J; bases unmatched to any gene: 16.

The chain is built from TRBV5-4 and TRBJ2-3; 13 bases fit TRBD2. The CDR3 covers 17 residues. The V gene's germline CDR1 is SGHNT and CDR2 YYREEE (reference sequence). With 4 bases clipped from V and 0 bases from J, the junction kept 5 bases outside the gene matches. CDR3 bases: TGTGCCAGCAGCACGGGACTAGCGGGGCTTAGCACAGATACGCAGTATTTT. Translated: CASSTGLAGLSTDTQYF.